This T cell receptor (beta chain) came from a study of Tregs in tolerant kidney transplant recipients. In regard to this clone: Its specificity is not known. This same CDR3 is encoded by further DNA sequences in the sample.

Study results and limitations: Validation in larger populations is needed because few patients were studied.

After removal of 1 base from V and 7 bases from J, the junction contained 6 bases not matched to a gene. The CDR3 totals 15 residues. Germline CDR1 and CDR2: SGHTA and FQGNSA. The table came from immunoSEQ multiplex PCR; TCRdb's copy has only in-frame clones and leaves some out. The profile covers some 80,000 clones, with about 98% appearing a single time and 0.55% to 0.6% taken by the ten largest. The J gene is TRBJ2-7, the V gene TRBV7-2; 11 bases are shared with TRBD2. This sequence was found in a human donor who received a combined kidney and bone marrow transplant. The starting material was CD4+ T cells from blood, obtained before the transplant. The CDR3 protein is CASSLDLAGGGEQYF. The CDR3 nucleotides are TGTGCCAGCAGCTTAGACCTAGCGGGAGGCGGGGAGCAGTACTTC.